A selection of T cell receptor beta chains follows, all from one sample in a study of cytomegalovirus exposure and HLA in healthy donors. Profiling relied on immunoSEQ multiplex PCR, and the TCRdb table lists in-frame clones only, not all of them. The table lists tens of thousands of clones, roughly 85% of them singletons. Specimen: PBMCs. The receptors were gathered from a woman in her late teens or twenties in good health and CMV-seronegative. Each CDR3 is given with its conserved first and last residue. D genes are given only for firm matches.

v_call d_call cdr3_aa
TRBV6-4 . CASSEGAENYGYTF
TRBV28 . CASERGDEKLFF
TRBV27 TRBD1 CASSLGVRQGSYNEQFF
TRBV5-4 . CELAGKQPQHF
TRBV19 TRBD1 CASRPTGGDQPQHF
TRBV27 TRBD1 CASSFGQGGNQPQHF
TRBV5-6 TRBD2 CASSLTGLAGSETQYF
TRBV18 TRBD2 CASSPPGLAGGGSEQFF
TRBV30 . CAWGGARHEAFF
TRBV6-5 . CASSSNWLLQGGYTF
TRBV6-5 TRBD1 CASSYSLTGADTQYF
TRBV2 TRBD2 CASSILAGGTGEQFF
TRBV6-4 . CASSIRTTDTQYF
TRBV19 TRBD2 CASSVSGLGEQYF
TRBV27 . CASSLHSSYNEQFF
TRBV28 TRBD2 CASSPTLAGVSDEQFF
TRBV4-2 TRBD1 CASSRTGSRGYTF
TRBV28 . CASNQRTQNYEQYF
TRBV4-1 . CASSPTEGGGETQYF
TRBV30 TRBD1 CAWSPGTGQETQYF
TRBV2 TRBD2 CASTGGRVREQYF
TRBV6-5 TRBD2 CASSPGGNLNYEQYF
TRBV6-6 TRBD2 CASSSGLAEQYF
TRBV7-7 . CASSPQVLYTDTQYF
TRBV11-3 . CASSPRAGSYNEQFF
TRBV11-3 TRBD2 CASSSSGRSYNEQFF
TRBV27 TRBD1 CASSLGTGHYEQYF
TRBV11-2 . CASSHSGAEQFF
TRBV6-5 . CANRGGSNSPLHF
TRBV9 . CASSVDQGQGTEAFF
TRBV5-1 . CASSHLPSYEQYF
TRBV7-8 TRBD1 CASYPDRGANEKLFF
TRBV27 . CASSLRGEQPQHF
TRBV12-5 . CASGSEMNTEAFF
TRBV29-1 . CSVRTASEIYEQYF
TRBV28 . CASSLGGGVNYGYTF
TRBV27 TRBD1 CASSLSVGTGPNYGYTF
TRBV5-6 TRBD2 CASSLGPLAGGPQTQYF
TRBV7-3 . CASSSFGTPHRELFF